The 31 T cell receptor beta chains below all came from one sample that was sequenced in a study of OX40 agonist ivuxolimab in advanced cancers. Repertoires were generated with immunoSEQ multiplex PCR, while TCRdb's copy carries only in-frame clones and drops some. Seen here are about 21,000 clones, 65% to 90% observed once, and the top ten hold about 16%. Sample: CD4+ or CD8+ T cells sorted from blood, taken in a trial of the OX40 agonist ivuxolimab. The receptors were sampled from an adult with an advanced solid tumor such as melanoma, head and neck, liver or kidney cancer.

This clone was seen more than once but under ten times. V gene TRBV6-5 combines with J gene TRBJ2-7; 12 positions agree with TRBD1. With V trimmed by 5 bases and J by 3 bases, 2 bases remained unmatched. Germline CDR1 and CDR2: MNHEY and SVGAGI. The CDR3 consists of 14 residues. CDR3 protein: CASSRDRGLYEQYF. CDR3 nucleotides: TGTGCCAGCAGTCGGGACAGGGGGCTCTACGAGCAGTACTTC.

The V and J genes are TRBV19 and TRBJ2-7, with a weak D call TRBD2 (5 bases). The CDR3 is 12 residues long. With 1 base removed from V and 7 bases from J, the gap between germline ends came to 8 bases. Germline V gene data show CDR1 as LNHDA and CDR2 as SQIVND (reference sequence). In DNA form, the CDR3 reads TGTGCCAGTAGTATAGCGTCGGGGGAGCAGTACTTC. It codes for CASSIASGEQYF.

V gene TRBV9 combines with J gene TRBJ2-1; no clear D. The CDR3 is 16 residues long. Deletions cut 0 bases from V and 0 bases from J, with 10 bases between. The germline CDR1 and CDR2 sequences are SGDLS and YYNGEE. The CDR3 bases are TGTGCCAGCAGCGTAGGCGAGTCCCCCTCCTACAATGAGCAGTTCTTC. Its translation: CASSVGESPSYNEQFF.

The chain couples TRBV19 to TRBJ2-5, with D possibly TRBD2 on 5 matching bases. Trimming removed 5 bases at V and 4 bases at J, with 17 bases between. This CDR3 region has 15 residues. CDR1 is LNHDA, CDR2 SQIVND, per germline (reference sequence). CDR3 in DNA: TGTGCCAGTAGTCCCGACTCCATCCGGGGAGAGACCCAGTACTTC. It yields the protein CASSPDSIRGETQYF.

This rearrangement joins TRBV11-3 to TRBJ1-2, with a weak D call TRBD1 (5 bases). From germline, CDR1 is SGHNT and CDR2 YENEEA. The CDR3 sequence is 14 residues long. V was trimmed by 5 bases and J by 7 bases, leaving 17 bases between them. In nucleotides, the CDR3 is TGTGCCAGCAGCCCGCCCCTACAGGAGTCTGGCTACACCTTC. Its translation is CASSPPLQESGYTF.

This rearrangement joins TRBV9 to TRBJ2-2, with D perhaps TRBD1 (6 bases). CDR3 size: 15 residues. CDR1 SGDLS and CDR2 YYNGEE come from the germline V gene. Trimming stripped 2 bases from V and 5 bases from J, with 13 bases between. The CDR3 is CASSVDSPQTGELFF. CDR3 in DNA: TGTGCCAGCAGCGTGGACAGTCCTCAGACCGGGGAGCTGTTTTTT.

This clone appeared a single time. This chain's CDR3 is CASSPGQSGRPGELFF. For the CDR3, the DNA is TGTGCCAGCAGCCCGGGACAGTCAGGTCGTCCCGGGGAGCTGTTTTTT. The rearrangement uses TRBV6-6 and TRBJ2-2; 7 positions match TRBD1. The J segment lost 6 bases and the V segment lost 6 bases, leaving 13 bases of the junction unmatched. The CDR3 runs 16 residues. Germline CDR1 and CDR2: MNHNY and SVGAGI (reference sequence).

This clone was detected only once. The J gene is TRBJ1-2, the V gene TRBV6-6; 8 bases match TRBD1. The CDR3 has 16 amino acids. Germline V gene sequence: CDR1 MNHNY, CDR2 SVGAGI (reference sequence). V trimming: 2 bases; J trimming: 7 bases; junction bases outside the gene matches: 12. The CDR3 region has the DNA TGTGCCAGCAGTTACGAATCCTCAGGGGGCGGGTTTGGCTACACCTTC. As protein: CASSYESSGGGFGYTF.

This clone was detected once. The rearrangement joins TRBV19 to TRBJ1-5; 8 bases are shared with TRBD1. The germline V gene has CDR1 LNHDA and CDR2 SQIVND (reference sequence). This CDR3 spans 17 amino acids. V shed 3 bases and J 4 bases; nucleotides not matched to a gene: 11. This chain's CDR3 is CASSIGQGSNPNQPQHF. The CDR3 DNA reads TGTGCCAGTAGTATCGGACAGGGTAGTAACCCAAATCAGCCCCAGCATTTT.

The chain is built from TRBV21-1 and TRBJ2-1; the D call of TRBD1 is as the table states it, not checked on the DNA. TRBV21-1 is marked as a pseudogene. This CDR3 spans 13 amino acids. The CDR3 loop reads CASSTDRADEQFF. CDR3 coding DNA: TGTGCCAGCAGCACCGACAGGGCCGATGAGCAGTTCTTC.

This chain joins TRBV7-6 and TRBJ1-6, with D possibly TRBD1 on 5 matching bases. There are 15 residues in the CDR3. Between the trimmed V and J ends, which lost 2 bases and 5 bases, there was a span of 10 bases. Germline V lookup: CDR1 SGHVS, CDR2 FNYEAQ. CDR3 coding DNA: TGTGCCAGCAGCTTATTTTCAGGGAATAATTCACCCCTCCACTTT. It is translated as CASSLFSGNNSPLHF.

This chain links TRBV5-6 with TRBJ1-5; no firm D call. In germline, CDR1 is SGHDT, CDR2 YYEEEE. V lost 3 bases to trimming and J lost 7 bases, with 20 bases between them. CDR3 length: 16 amino acids. CDR3 residues: CASSSGLGGSWQPQHF. Written as DNA, the CDR3 is TGTGCCAGCAGCTCCGGACTGGGTGGATCTTGGCAGCCCCAGCATTTT. The whole variable domain, filled in from reference TRBV5-6 and TRBJ1-5, reads DAGVTQSPTHLIKTRGQQVTLRCSPKSGHDTVSWYQQALGQGPQFIFQYYEEEERQRGNFPDRFSGHQFPNYSSELNVNALLLGDSALYLCASSSGLGGSWQPQHFGDGTRLSIL.

J is TRBJ2-1 and V is TRBV5-1; 8 bases are a match to TRBD2. This CDR3 is 15 amino acids long. CDR1 and CDR2 (germline): SGHRS, YFSETQ. Trimming at V came to 0 bases and at J to 5 bases, leaving 4 bases not matched to a gene. The CDR3 nucleotides are TGCGCCAGCAGCTTGGATCCGGGGGGGAACAATGAGCAGTTCTTC. As protein: CASSLDPGGNNEQFF.

The V and J genes are TRBV19 and TRBJ2-7, with 8 bases matching TRBD1. The length of the CDR3 is 15 residues. The germline CDR1 and CDR2 sequences are LNHDA and SQIVND (reference sequence). After removal of 7 bases from V and 2 bases from J, the junction contained 10 bases not matched to a gene. The CDR3 nucleotides are TGTGCCAGTAAAAATACCGGGACAGGTACCTACGAGCAGTACTTC. Translating it yields CASKNTGTGTYEQYF.

This sequence joins TRBV18 and TRBJ2-7; TRBD1 agrees at 11 bases. There are 14 residues in the CDR3. Germline assignment: CDR1 KGHSH and CDR2 LQKENI. V dropped 3 bases and J dropped 7; count of bases not matched to a gene: 5. DNA for the CDR3: TGTGCCAGCTCACCGGGGACAGGGGGATTTGAGCAGTACTTC. Translation gives CASSPGTGGFEQYF. The variable domain in full, completed from reference TRBV18 and TRBJ2-7, reads NAGVMQNPRHLVRRRGQEARLRCSPMKGHSHVYWYRQLPEEGLKFMVYLQKENIIDESGMPKERFSAEFPKEGPSILRIQQVVRGDSAAYFCASSPGTGGFEQYFGPGTRLTVT.

This clone was counted a single time. Here the CDR3 reads CASSLQGGEQFF. The CDR3 DNA follows: TGCGCCAGCAGCTTGCAGGGGGGTGAGCAGTTCTTC. V is TRBV5-1 and J is TRBJ2-1, with D possibly TRBD1 on 7 matching bases. V was clipped by 1 base and J by 9 bases, with 8 bases between them. This CDR3 has 12 amino acids. Germline V CDR1 and CDR2: SGHRS, YFSETQ. Based on the CDR3 plus reference TRBV5-1 and TRBJ2-1, the full variable domain is KAGVTQTPRYLIKTRGQQVTLSCSPISGHRSVSWYQQTPGQGLQFLFEYFSETQRNKGNFPGRFSGRQFSNSRSEMNVSTLELGDSALYLCASSLQGGEQFFGPGTRLTVL.

The J gene is TRBJ1-1, the V gene TRBV7-9; D perhaps matches TRBD1 (5 bases). The CDR3 length is 12 residues. V lost 0 bases and J 7 bases, leaving 6 bases between the germline ends. Germline V lookup: CDR1 SEHNR, CDR2 FQNEAQ (reference sequence). DNA for the CDR3: TGTGCCAGCAGCTTAGCCAGGGATGAAGCTTTCTTT. It translates to CASSLARDEAFF.

The chain employs TRBV21-1 and TRBJ2-7; the table calls TRBD1, which could not be checked here. TRBV21-1 has pseudogene status. CDR3 size: 16 residues. CDR3 bases: TGTGCCAGCATAGCACTTGGGACAGGCCGGTCCTACGAGCAGTACTTC. Translating gives CASIALGTGRSYEQYF.

The chain uses TRBV19 and TRBJ1-6; maybe TRBD1 (5 bases). Between the trimmed V and J ends, which lost 7 bases and 4 bases, there was a span of 11 bases. CDR3 length equals 14 residues. Germline CDR1 reads LNHDA; CDR2 reads SQIVND (reference sequence). The CDR3 coding sequence is TGTGCCAGTACTACCGGGACTTATAATTCACCCCTCCACTTT. This gives the protein CASTTGTYNSPLHF.

This chain connects TRBV7-2 to TRBJ1-4, with unresolved D. Germline CDR1 and CDR2: SGHTA and FQGNSA. V lost 1 base to trimming and J lost 5 bases, with 11 bases between them. CDR3 size: 15 residues. The CDR3 region has the DNA TGTGCCAGCAGCTTAGTAGAGGGCGCCAATGAAAAACTGTTTTTT. Translated, it gives CASSLVEGANEKLFF.

The genes are TRBV30 and TRBJ2-7; TRBD2 agrees at 7 bases. J gave up 1 base and V 3 bases, and 6 bases lay outside the gene matches. Germline CDR1 is GTSNPN and CDR2 is SVGIG (reference sequence). This CDR3 contains 14 residues. CDR3 region: CAWSFRTRSYEQYF. In nucleotides, the CDR3 is TGTGCCTGGAGCTTCCGGACTAGGTCCTACGAGCAGTACTTC. The full variable domain, with the rest looked up from reference TRBV30 and TRBJ2-7, is SQTIHQWPATLVQPVGSPLSLECTVEGTSNPNLYWYRQAAGRGLQLLFYSVGIGQISSEVPQNLSASRPQDRQFILSSKKLLLSDSGFYLCAWSFRTRSYEQYFGPGTRLTVT.

The chain employs TRBV7-2 and TRBJ2-7; D unclear. V shed 5 bases and J shed 0 bases, with 14 bases lying between them. Germline lookup yields CDR1 SGHTA and CDR2 FQGNSA. There are 15 residues in the CDR3. The CDR3 DNA sequence: TGTGCCAGCAGCGGCCGCAGTACACCCTCCTACGAGCAGTACTTC. Encoded protein: CASSGRSTPSYEQYF. Filled out from reference TRBV7-2 and TRBJ2-7, the complete variable domain reads GAGVSQSPSNKVTEKGKDVELRCDPISGHTALYWYRQSLGQGLEFLIYFQGNSAPDKSGLPSDRFSAERTGGSVSTLTIQRTQQEDSAVYLCASSGRSTPSYEQYFGPGTRLTVT.

This clone was counted a single time. The genes are TRBV6-6 and TRBJ2-7; 7 bases fit TRBD1. CDR1 and CDR2 from the germline V gene are MNHNY and SVGAGI (reference sequence). This CDR3 has 14 amino acids. Trimming at V came to 2 bases and at J to 6 bases, leaving 7 bases not matched to a gene. The CDR3: CASSYLDRRSEQYF. CDR3 DNA sequence: TGTGCCAGCAGTTACCTGGACAGGCGGAGCGAGCAGTACTTC.

This rearrangement joins TRBV9 to TRBJ1-4; no clear D. V lost 0 bases to trimming and J lost 2 bases, with 8 bases between them. CDR3 length: 15 amino acids. Germline V gives CDR1 SGDLS, CDR2 YYNGEE. The CDR3 coding sequence is TGTGCCAGCAGCGTAGGGGCAGGTACTAATGAAAAACTGTTTTTT. Its protein is CASSVGAGTNEKLFF. Filled out from reference TRBV9 and TRBJ1-4, the complete variable domain reads DSGVTQTPKHLITATGQRVTLRCSPRSGDLSVYWYQQSLDQGLQFLIQYYNGEERAKGNILERFSAQQFPDLHSELNLSSLELGDSALYFCASSVGAGTNEKLFFGSGTQLSVL.

V usage is TRBV7-2 and J usage is TRBJ1-1; no reliable D call. V dropped 2 bases and J dropped 2 bases, with 9 bases sitting between them. Germline-derived CDR1 and CDR2 are SGHTA and FQGNSA. The CDR3 is 14 residues long. Here the CDR3 reads CASSLRGYNTEAFF. The CDR3 DNA is TGTGCCAGCAGCTTAAGAGGGTACAACACTGAAGCTTTCTTT.

The chain carries TRBV6-1 and TRBJ2-7; D is unresolved. The CDR3 covers 13 residues. Per the germline V gene, CDR1 is MNHNS and CDR2 is SASEGT. V shed 2 bases and J shed 0 bases, with 5 bases lying between them. CDR3: CASSEPSSYEQYF. Here the CDR3 DNA reads TGTGCCAGCAGTGAACCTAGCTCCTACGAGCAGTACTTC.

CDR3 sequence: CASSPGFGENTEAFF. The CDR3 DNA sequence: TGTGCCAGCTCACCAGGGTTTGGGGAGAACACTGAAGCTTTCTTT. The chain employs TRBV18 and TRBJ1-1; no clear D gene. The CDR3 totals 15 residues. Trimming shortened V by 2 bases and J by 1 base, and 11 bases separated the two germline ends. From germline, CDR1 is KGHSH and CDR2 LQKENI.

The V call is TRBV5-5, the J call TRBJ1-5; the D is unclear. This CDR3 region has 14 residues. Per the germline V gene, CDR1 is SGHKS and CDR2 is YYEKEE (reference sequence). The germline V and J ends were trimmed by 3 bases and 3 bases, with 10 bases remaining between them. The CDR3 DNA follows: TGTGCCAGCAGCTACCCGGAAGTCAATCAGCCCCAGCATTTT. This gives the protein CASSYPEVNQPQHF.

This clone was detected once. The genes are TRBV18 and TRBJ1-3, with 7 bases lining up with TRBD1. Germline V lookup: CDR1 KGHSH, CDR2 LQKENI. Losses at the gene ends were 0 bases for V and 5 bases for J; bases not matched to a gene: 4. The CDR3 has 15 residues. CDR3 coding DNA: TGTGCCAGCTCACCACCCCAGGGGGATAGAAACACCATATATTTT. Translating gives CASSPPQGDRNTIYF.

This clone has just one count. This rearrangement joins TRBV6-5 to TRBJ2-7; 10 nucleotides agree with TRBD1. After removal of 7 bases from V and 6 bases from J, the junction contained 9 bases not matched to a gene. The CDR3 totals 14 residues. Germline CDR1 and CDR2: MNHEY and SVGAGI. The DNA of the CDR3 is TGTGCCAGCACGAGGGGGACAGGGGATTCCGAGCAGTACTTC. Protein: CASTRGTGDSEQYF.

This chain links TRBV6-5 with TRBJ2-3; maybe TRBD1 (6 bases). The V end lost 2 bases, the J end lost 4 bases, and 10 bases lay between the germline ends. Germline values: CDR1 MNHEY, CDR2 SVGAGI. The CDR3 runs 14 residues. CDR3 bases: TGTGCCAGCAGTTACGGGGGCCCCTCAGATACGCAGTATTTT. Amino acid sequence: CASSYGGPSDTQYF.